These T cell receptor beta chains were read from a single sample in a study of beta chain features in type 1 diabetes. TCRdb's table, derived via immunoSEQ multiplex PCR, lists solely in-frame clones and lacks some. The sample contains 600,000 or so clones, around 12% of which appear only once. The material sequenced was naive CD4+ T cells from blood. The receptors stem from a man in his thirties or forties with type 1 diabetes. Both conserved end residues are part of each CDR3. A D gene is named only where the DNA matches it firmly. The listing skips clone size in some rows; elsewhere it reads once, few, many or a size class.

TRBD2,-,TRBJ2-5,TRBV25-1,TGTGCCAGCAGTCGACTAGCGGGGACCCAAGAGACCCAGTACTTC,CASSRLAGTQETQYF
-,-,TRBJ2-1,TRBV2,TGTGCCAGCAGTGAAATAATCCACAATGAGCAGTTCTTC,CASSEIIHNEQFF
-,few,TRBJ1-5,TRBV6-5,TGTGCCAGCAGTTACTTACTTACAGGGATGGGTCAGCCCCAGCATTTT,CASSYLLTGMGQPQHF
-,few,TRBJ2-2,TRBV15,TGTGCCACCAGCCCAAGCTGGGAGACGGTGAACACCGGGGAGCTGTTTTTT,CATSPSWETVNTGELFF
TRBD2,-,TRBJ2-1,TRBV19,TGTGCCAGTAGTTTCTCACTGGGGGGACTAGCGAACCAGTTCTTC,CASSFSLGGLANQFF
-,-,TRBJ1-3,TRBV27,TGTGCCAGCAGTTTTCCGACCTCTGGAAACACCATATATTTT,CASSFPTSGNTIYF
TRBD2,-,TRBJ2-1,TRBV9,TGTGCCAGCAGCGTAGGACTAGCGTCATACAATGAGCAGTTCTTC,CASSVGLASYNEQFF
TRBD1,few,TRBJ2-5,TRBV5-1,TGCGCCAGCAGCCCCGAGACAGGGTCAGAGACCCAGTACTTC,CASSPETGSETQYF
-,-,TRBJ2-6,TRBV13,TGTGCCAGCAGCTTTACACAGGGAGCTACTGGGGCCAACGTCCTGACTTTC,CASSFTQGATGANVLTF
-,few,TRBJ2-1,TRBV9,TGTGCCAGCAGCGTAGCTCCCCAGGGTGATGAGCAGTTCTTC,CASSVAPQGDEQFF
TRBD1,few,TRBJ1-4,TRBV7-2,TGTGCCAGCAGCCCGGACAGGGGGCGAACTAATGAAAAACTGTTTTTT,CASSPDRGRTNEKLFF
TRBD1,-,TRBJ1-5,TRBV7-9,TGTGCCAGCAGCACAGGACAGGGGTTCCATCAGCCCCAGCATTTT,CASSTGQGFHQPQHF
-,few,TRBJ2-2,TRBV2,TGTGCCAGCAGTGAATATGGTCCGGGGGCCACCGGGGAGCTGTTTTTT,CASSEYGPGATGELFF
-,few,TRBJ2-7,TRBV30,TGTGCCTGGAAGCCGCAGATCTCCTACGAGCAGTACTTC,CAWKPQISYEQYF
TRBD1,few,TRBJ1-6,TRBV11-2,TGTGCCAGCAGGCCCGGGACAGGGACTTCACCCCTCCACTTT,CASRPGTGTSPLHF
TRBD2,-,TRBJ2-7,TRBV6-5,TGTGCCAGCACTGGGACTAGCCCAGTAGGGGAGCAGTACTTC,CASTGTSPVGEQYF
-,few,TRBJ2-1,TRBV29-1,TGCAGCGATCGGGCTTCCCAGGCGGTATACAATGAGCAGTTCTTC,CSDRASQAVYNEQFF
TRBD2,-,TRBJ2-2,TRBV2,TGTGCCAGCAGTGACAGTCTAGCGGGCACCGGGGAGCTGTTTTTT,CASSDSLAGTGELFF
-,-,TRBJ2-1,TRBV7-3,TGTGCCAGCAGCGAACGGGGACAACCCTACAATGAGCAGTTCTTC,CASSERGQPYNEQFF
TRBD1,few,TRBJ1-1,TRBV5-1,TGCGCCAGCAGCTTGGGACAGGGGATGACTGAAGCTTTCTTT,CASSLGQGMTEAFF
-,few,TRBJ2-1,TRBV9,TGTGCCAGCAGCGTGACCGTGGAGCAGTTCTTC,CASSVTVEQFF
TRBD2,-,TRBJ2-1,TRBV28,TGTGCCAGCAGTTCATCTACTAGCGGGGGTTACAATGAGCAGTTCTTC,CASSSSTSGGYNEQFF
-,few,TRBJ1-1,TRBV29-1,TGCAGCGTTGTCGGTTCAGGCACTGAAGCTTTCTTT,CSVVGSGTEAFF
-,few,TRBJ1-2,TRBV30,TGTGCCTGGAGTAGTGGAAATGGCTACACCTTC,CAWSSGNGYTF
TRBD1,-,TRBJ1-6,TRBV19,TGTGCCACCACCGAGGGGGACAGGGTTTCACCCCTCCACTTT,CATTEGDRVSPLHF
TRBD2,-,TRBJ2-3,TRBV11-2,TGTGCCAGCAGCCAGCGGGGGGCCCCTTTGGCGCAGTATTTT,CASSQRGAPLAQYF
TRBD2,-,TRBJ2-6,TRBV4-3,TGCGCCAGCAGCCAAGCAACTCCGGGACTAACGGTTCCAAGTGGGGCCAACGTCCTGACTTTC,CASSQATPGLTVPSGANVLTF
-,-,TRBJ1-2,TRBV10-3,TGTGCCATCAGTGGTGGCAGTTCAGCTAACTATGGCTACACCTTC,CAISGGSSANYGYTF
-,few,TRBJ2-1,TRBV10-3,TGTGCCATCAGTGAGTCTCTGGGGGCTGAGTTCTTC,CAISESLGAEFF
-,-,TRBJ1-2,TRBV27,TGTGCCAGCAGTTTAGGGACGGACTATGGCTACACCTTC,CASSLGTDYGYTF
-,-,TRBJ2-5,TRBV6-1,TGTGCCAGCAGTGGAGAGACCCAAGAGACCCAGTACTTC,CASSGETQETQYF
-,-,TRBJ1-4,TRBV27,TGTGCCAGCAGTTCCATCGCCCAGGGTGAAAAACTGTTTTTT,CASSSIAQGEKLFF
-,few,TRBJ2-1,TRBV7-2,TGTGCCAGCACCGCAGGTGTCGTTGAGCAGTTCTTC,CASTAGVVEQFF
-,-,TRBJ1-1,TRBV5-6,TGTGCCAGCAGCCTGTTTACAGCGAACACTGAAGCTTTCTTT,CASSLFTANTEAFF
TRBD1,-,TRBJ1-2,TRBV18,TGTGCCAGCTCACCACAGGACAGGGGAAATGGCTACACCTTC,CASSPQDRGNGYTF